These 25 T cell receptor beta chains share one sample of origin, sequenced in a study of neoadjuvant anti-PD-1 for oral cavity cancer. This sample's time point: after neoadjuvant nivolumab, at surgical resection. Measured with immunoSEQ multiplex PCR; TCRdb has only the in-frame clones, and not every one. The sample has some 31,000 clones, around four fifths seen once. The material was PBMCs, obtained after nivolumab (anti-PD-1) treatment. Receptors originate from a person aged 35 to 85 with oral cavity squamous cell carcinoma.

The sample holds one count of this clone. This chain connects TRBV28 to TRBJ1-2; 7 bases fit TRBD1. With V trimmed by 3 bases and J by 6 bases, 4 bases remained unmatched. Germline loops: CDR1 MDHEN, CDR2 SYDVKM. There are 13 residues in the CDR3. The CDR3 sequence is CASSFRRGHGYTF. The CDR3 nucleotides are TGTGCCAGCAGTTTCAGGAGGGGGCATGGCTACACCTTC.

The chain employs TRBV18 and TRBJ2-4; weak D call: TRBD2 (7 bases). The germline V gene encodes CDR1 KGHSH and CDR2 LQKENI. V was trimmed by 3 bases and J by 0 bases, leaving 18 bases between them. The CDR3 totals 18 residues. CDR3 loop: CASSPSFEGGRAKNIQYF. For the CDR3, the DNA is TGTGCCAGCTCACCCTCGTTTGAGGGGGGGCGAGCCAAAAACATTCAGTACTTC.

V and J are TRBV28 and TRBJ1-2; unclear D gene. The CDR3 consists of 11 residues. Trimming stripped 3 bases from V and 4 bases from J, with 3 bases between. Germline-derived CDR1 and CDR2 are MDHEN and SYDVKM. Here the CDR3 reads CASSFTYGYTF. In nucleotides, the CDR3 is TGTGCCAGCAGTTTTACCTATGGCTACACCTTC.

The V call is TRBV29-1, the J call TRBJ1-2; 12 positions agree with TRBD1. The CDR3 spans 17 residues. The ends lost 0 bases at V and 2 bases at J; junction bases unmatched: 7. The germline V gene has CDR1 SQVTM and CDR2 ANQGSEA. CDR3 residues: CSVEDRDRGRGNYGYTF. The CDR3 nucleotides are TGCAGCGTTGAAGACCGGGACAGGGGGCGCGGCAACTATGGCTACACCTTC.

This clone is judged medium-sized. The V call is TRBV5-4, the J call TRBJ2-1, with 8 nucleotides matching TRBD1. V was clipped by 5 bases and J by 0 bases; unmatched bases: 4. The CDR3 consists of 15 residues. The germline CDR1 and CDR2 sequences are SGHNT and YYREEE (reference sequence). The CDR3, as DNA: TGTGCCAGCAGTTCCGGGACAGGCTCCTACAATGAGCAGTTCTTC. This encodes CASSSGTGSYNEQFF.

The CDR3 here is CASSLVRSGTDTGELFF. CDR3 bases: TGTGCCAGCAGCTTGGTCCGATCGGGGACGGACACCGGGGAGCTGTTTTTT. This rearrangement joins TRBV5-8 to TRBJ2-2; D is perhaps TRBD1 or TRBD2 (5 bases each). The CDR3 runs 17 residues. Deletions cut 0 bases from V and 3 bases from J, with 15 bases between. CDR1 SGHTS and CDR2 YDEGEE come from the germline V gene.

CDR3 loop: CASSLEGPADTQYF. The CDR3 coding sequence is TGTGCCAGCAGTTTAGAAGGCCCAGCGGATACGCAGTATTTT. V usage is TRBV27 and J usage is TRBJ2-3; D is undetermined. Germline CDR1 and CDR2: MNHEY and SMNVEV (reference sequence). CDR3 size: 14 residues. Trimming took 2 bases from V and 6 from J, leaving 12 bases between them.

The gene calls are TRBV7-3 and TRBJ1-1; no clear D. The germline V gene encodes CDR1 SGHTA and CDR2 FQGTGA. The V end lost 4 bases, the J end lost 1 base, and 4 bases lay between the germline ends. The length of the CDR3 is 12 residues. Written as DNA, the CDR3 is TGTGCCAGCAGCTCCACGAACACTGAAGCTTTCTTT. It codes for CASSSTNTEAFF.

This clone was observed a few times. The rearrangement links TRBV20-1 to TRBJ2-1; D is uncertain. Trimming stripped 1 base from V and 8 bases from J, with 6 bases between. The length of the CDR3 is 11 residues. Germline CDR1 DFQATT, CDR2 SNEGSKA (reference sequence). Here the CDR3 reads CSARGLDEQFF. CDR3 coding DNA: TGCAGTGCTAGAGGCCTCGATGAGCAGTTCTTC.

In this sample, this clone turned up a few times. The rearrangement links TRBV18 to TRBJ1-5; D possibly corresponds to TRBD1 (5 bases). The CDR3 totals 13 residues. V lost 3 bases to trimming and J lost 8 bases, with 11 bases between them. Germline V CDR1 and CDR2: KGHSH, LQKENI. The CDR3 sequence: CASSPAGSEPQHF. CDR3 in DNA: TGTGCCAGCTCACCCGCAGGGAGCGAGCCCCAGCATTTT.

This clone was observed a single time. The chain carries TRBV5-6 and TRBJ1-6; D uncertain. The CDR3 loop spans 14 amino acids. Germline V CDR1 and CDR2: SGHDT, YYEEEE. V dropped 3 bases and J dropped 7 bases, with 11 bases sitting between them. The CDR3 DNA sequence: TGTGCCAGCAGCTCCCGGGCCTTGAATTCACCCCTCCACTTT. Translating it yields CASSSRALNSPLHF.

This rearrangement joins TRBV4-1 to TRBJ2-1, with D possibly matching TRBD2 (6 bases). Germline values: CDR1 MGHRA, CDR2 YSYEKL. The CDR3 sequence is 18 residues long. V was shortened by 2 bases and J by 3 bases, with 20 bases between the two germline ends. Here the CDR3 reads CASSQFGFSGLGYNEQFF. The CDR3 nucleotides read TGCGCCAGCAGCCAATTTGGCTTTAGCGGTCTGGGCTACAATGAGCAGTTCTTC.

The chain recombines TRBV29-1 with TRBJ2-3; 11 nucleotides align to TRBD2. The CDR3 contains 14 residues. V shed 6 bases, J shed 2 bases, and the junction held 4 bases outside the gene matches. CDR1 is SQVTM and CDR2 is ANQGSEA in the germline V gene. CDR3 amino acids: CSVSTSGNTDTQYF. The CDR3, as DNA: TGCAGCGTCTCGACTAGCGGGAACACAGATACGCAGTATTTT.

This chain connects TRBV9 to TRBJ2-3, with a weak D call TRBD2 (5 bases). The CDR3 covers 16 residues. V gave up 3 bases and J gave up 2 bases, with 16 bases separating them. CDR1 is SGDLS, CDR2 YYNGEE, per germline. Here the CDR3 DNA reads TGTGCCAGCAGCGCGGAAACGGGGTGGGCCACAGATACGCAGTATTTT. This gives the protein CASSAETGWATDTQYF.

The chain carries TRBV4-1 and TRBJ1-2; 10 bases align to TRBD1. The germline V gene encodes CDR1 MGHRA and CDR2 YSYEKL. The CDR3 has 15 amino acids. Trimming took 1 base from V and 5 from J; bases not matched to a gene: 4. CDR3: CASSQGQGAFYGYTF. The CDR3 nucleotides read TGCGCCAGCAGCCAAGGACAGGGGGCTTTTTATGGCTACACCTTC.

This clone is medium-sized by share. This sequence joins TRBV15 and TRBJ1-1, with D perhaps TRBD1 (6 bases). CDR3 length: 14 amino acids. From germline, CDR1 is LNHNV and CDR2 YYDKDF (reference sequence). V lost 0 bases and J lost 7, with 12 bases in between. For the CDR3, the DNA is TGTGCCACCAGCAGAGATAGGGGGGCCCTTGAAGCTTTCTTT. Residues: CATSRDRGALEAFF.

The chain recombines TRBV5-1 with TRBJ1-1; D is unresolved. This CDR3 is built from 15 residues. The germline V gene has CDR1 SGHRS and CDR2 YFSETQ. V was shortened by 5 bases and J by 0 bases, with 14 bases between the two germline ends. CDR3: CASRESIRLNTEAFF. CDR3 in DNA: TGCGCCAGCAGGGAGAGTATTCGGTTGAACACTGAAGCTTTCTTT. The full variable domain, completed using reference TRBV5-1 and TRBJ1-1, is KAGVTQTPRYLIKTRGQQVTLSCSPISGHRSVSWYQQTPGQGLQFLFEYFSETQRNKGNFPGRFSGRQFSNSRSEMNVSTLELGDSALYLCASRESIRLNTEAFFGQGTRLTVV.

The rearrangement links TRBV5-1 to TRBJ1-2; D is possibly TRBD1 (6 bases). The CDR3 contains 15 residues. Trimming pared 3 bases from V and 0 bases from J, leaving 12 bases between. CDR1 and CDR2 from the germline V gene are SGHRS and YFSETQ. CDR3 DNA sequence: TGCGCCAGCAGCTATGGGACACAAACTAACTATGGCTACACCTTC. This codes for CASSYGTQTNYGYTF.

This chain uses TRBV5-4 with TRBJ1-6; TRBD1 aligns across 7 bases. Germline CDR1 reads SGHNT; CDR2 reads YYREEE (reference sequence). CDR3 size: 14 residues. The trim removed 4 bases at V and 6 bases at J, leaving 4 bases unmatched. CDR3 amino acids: CASSRGQFNSPLHF. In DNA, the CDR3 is TGTGCCAGCAGCCGGGGACAGTTTAATTCACCCCTCCACTTT.

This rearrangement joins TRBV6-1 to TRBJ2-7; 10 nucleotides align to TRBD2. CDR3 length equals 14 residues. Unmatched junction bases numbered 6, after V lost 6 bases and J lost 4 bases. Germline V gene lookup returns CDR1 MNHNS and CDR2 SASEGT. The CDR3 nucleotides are TGTGCCAGCAGATCACTAGCGGGGTCATACGAGCAGTACTTC. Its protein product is CASRSLAGSYEQYF.

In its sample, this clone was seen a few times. The CDR3 spells CASRVDRASWNEQFF. For the CDR3, the DNA is TGTGCCAGCAGAGTGGACAGGGCCAGTTGGAATGAGCAGTTCTTC. This chain links TRBV28 with TRBJ2-1; 8 bases map to TRBD1. J gave up 7 bases and V 6 bases, and 11 bases lay outside the gene matches. This CDR3 contains 15 residues. CDR1 is MDHEN, CDR2 SYDVKM, per germline.

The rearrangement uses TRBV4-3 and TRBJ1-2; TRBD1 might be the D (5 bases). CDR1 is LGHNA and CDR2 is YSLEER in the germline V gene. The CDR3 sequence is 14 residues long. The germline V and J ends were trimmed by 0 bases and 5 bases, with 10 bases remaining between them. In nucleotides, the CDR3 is TGCGCCAGCAGCCAAGAGGCCGGGGGGTATGGCTACACCTTC. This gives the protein CASSQEAGGYGYTF.

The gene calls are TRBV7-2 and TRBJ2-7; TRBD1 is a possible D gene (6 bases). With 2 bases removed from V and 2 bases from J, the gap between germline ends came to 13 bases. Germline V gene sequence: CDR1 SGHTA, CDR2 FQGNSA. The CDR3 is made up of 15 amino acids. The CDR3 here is CASSLLTGTPYEQYF. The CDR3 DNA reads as TGTGCCAGCAGCTTACTCACAGGGACACCCTACGAGCAGTACTTC.

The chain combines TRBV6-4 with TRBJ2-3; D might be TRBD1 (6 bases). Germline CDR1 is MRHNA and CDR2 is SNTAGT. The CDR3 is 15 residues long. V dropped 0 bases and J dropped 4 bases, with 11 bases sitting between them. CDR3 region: CASSDSNRAPDTQYF. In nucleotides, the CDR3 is TGTGCCAGCAGTGACTCGAACAGGGCCCCAGATACGCAGTATTTT.

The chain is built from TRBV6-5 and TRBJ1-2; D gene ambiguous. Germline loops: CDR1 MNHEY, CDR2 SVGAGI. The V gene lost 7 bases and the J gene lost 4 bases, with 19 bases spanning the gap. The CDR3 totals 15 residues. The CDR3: CASTLRSWGGYGYTF. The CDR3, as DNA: TGTGCCAGCACCCTTAGGTCTTGGGGTGGCTATGGCTACACCTTC.